The 25 T cell receptor beta chains below were found in one sample sequenced in a study of cytomegalovirus exposure and HLA in healthy donors. 13 Jbeta primers and 60 Vbeta primers were used for the PCR. Some clones are missing from TCRdb's copy, which holds only in-frame ones; the method was immunoSEQ multiplex PCR. Of about 82,000 clones listed, approximately 74% were seen once; the top ten hold around 6.5%. Sequencing was performed on PBMCs. These receptors were collected from a woman between 50 and 59 years old in good health and CMV-seropositive.

This chain joins TRBV7-9 and TRBJ2-6; D uncertain. CDR1 is SEHNR, CDR2 FQNEAQ, per germline (reference sequence). V was clipped by 5 bases and J by 2 bases, with 13 bases between them. The CDR3 spans 16 residues. CDR3 sequence: CASSTLPGAGANVLTF. DNA for the CDR3: TGTGCCAGCAGCACCCTACCAGGCGCTGGGGCCAACGTCCTGACTTTC.

This chain links TRBV10-3 with TRBJ2-7; D is unclear. CDR3 length: 11 amino acids. CDR1 is ENHRY and CDR2 is SYGVKD in the germline V gene. V lost 7 bases and J lost 7, with 11 bases in between. The CDR3 DNA follows: TGTGCCATCACTAGAGGTGGGGAGCAGTACTTC. It encodes CAITRGGEQYF.

This chain connects TRBV6-5 to TRBJ2-7, with 7 nucleotides matching TRBD1. CDR1 MNHEY and CDR2 SVGAGI come from the germline V gene. Trimming took 6 bases from V and 3 from J; bases not matched to a gene: 8. The CDR3 has 14 amino acids. The CDR3 spells CASRSPGGGYEQYF. The CDR3 DNA reads as TGTGCCAGCAGGTCCCCAGGGGGTGGCTACGAGCAGTACTTC.

The chain links TRBV2 to TRBJ2-2, with 8 bases aligning to TRBD1. The V segment lost 3 bases and the J segment 2 bases; nucleotides outside the gene matches: 5. Germline V lookup: CDR1 SNHLY, CDR2 FYNNEI. CDR3 size: 16 residues. The CDR3 reads CASSDRQGLNTGELFF. Here the CDR3 DNA reads TGTGCCAGCAGTGACCGACAGGGGCTAAACACCGGGGAGCTGTTTTTT.

The chain has TRBV4-2 and TRBJ2-1; TRBD2 agrees at 7 bases. Germline CDR1 and CDR2: LGHNA and YNFKEQ. CDR3 length: 17 residues. Trimming took 3 bases from V and 8 from J; bases not matched to a gene: 16. The CDR3: CASSHSGGGGEGDEQFF. The CDR3 nucleotides are TGTGCCAGCAGCCATTCCGGTGGCGGCGGGGAGGGTGATGAGCAGTTCTTC.

V usage is TRBV19 and J usage is TRBJ1-1; TRBD1 aligns across 9 bases. Germline V CDR1 and CDR2: LNHDA, SQIVND (reference sequence). The CDR3 contains 14 residues. V shed 3 bases and J 8 bases; nucleotides not matched to a gene: 7. The CDR3 loop reads CASSIGEGQGEAFF. For the CDR3, the DNA is TGTGCCAGTAGTATCGGGGAGGGACAGGGAGAAGCTTTCTTT. The complete variable domain, with remaining parts taken from reference TRBV19 and TRBJ1-1, reads DGGITQSPKYLFRKEGQNVTLSCEQNLNHDAMYWYRQDPGQGLRLIYYSQIVNDFQKGDIAEGYSVSREKKESFPLTVTSAQKNPTAFYLCASSIGEGQGEAFFGQGTRLTVV.

This clone was seen a few times. The chain recombines TRBV13 with TRBJ1-1; 7 nucleotides line up with TRBD1. Per the germline V gene, CDR1 is PRHDT and CDR2 is FYEKMQ (reference sequence). V lost 5 bases, J lost 11 bases, and 11 bases stayed unmatched. There are 13 residues in the CDR3. The CDR3 loop reads CASSPRQGKAAFF. The CDR3 DNA follows: TGTGCCAGCAGCCCCCGACAGGGAAAGGCTGCTTTCTTT.

This chain links TRBV28 with TRBJ1-2, with 9 bases identical to TRBD1. This CDR3 spans 13 amino acids. The germline V gene encodes CDR1 MDHEN and CDR2 SYDVKM. V lost 11 bases, J lost 5 bases, and 9 bases stayed unmatched. This CDR3 reads CASGDRDLYGYTF. The CDR3 bases are TGTGCCTCTGGGGACAGGGATTTGTATGGCTACACCTTC.

This clone was seen only once. The chain has TRBV28 and TRBJ1-1; possible D gene TRBD1, 5 bases. Trimming pared 4 bases from V and 6 bases from J, leaving 12 bases between. CDR1 MDHEN and CDR2 SYDVKM come from the germline V gene. The CDR3 extends over 13 amino acids. DNA of the CDR3: TGTGCCAGCAGTTGGGGGAGGGTTGCTGAAGCTTTCTTT. It translates to CASSWGRVAEAFF.

CDR3 DNA: TGTGCCAGCAGCCGGGACAGGCAGTCTGAAGCTTTCTTT. Amino acids: CASSRDRQSEAFF. This sequence joins TRBV11-3 and TRBJ1-1, with 8 bases aligning to TRBD1. V lost 5 bases to trimming and J lost 6 bases; unmatched junction nucleotides: 5. The CDR3 runs 13 residues. Germline-derived CDR1 and CDR2 are SGHNT and YENEEA. Full variable domain (rest looked up from reference TRBV11-3 and TRBJ1-1): EAGVVQSPRYKIIEKKQPVAFWCNPISGHNTLYWYLQNLGQGPELLIRYENEEAVDDSQLPKDRFSAERLKGVDSTLKIQPAELGDSAVYLCASSRDRQSEAFFGQGTRLTVV.

In this sample, this clone turned up once. CDR3 coding DNA: TGTGCCACCAGCGGCCGGACAGGCTACAATGAGCAGTTCTTC. The encoded protein is CATSGRTGYNEQFF. V and J are TRBV15 and TRBJ2-1; 7 bases match TRBD1. This CDR3 spans 14 amino acids. The V gene's germline CDR1 is LNHNV and CDR2 YYDKDF (reference sequence). V lost 5 bases, J lost 3 bases, and 4 bases stayed unmatched.

This sequence joins TRBV4-2 and TRBJ1-2; TRBD1 aligns across 8 bases. Germline lookup yields CDR1 LGHNA and CDR2 YNFKEQ. This CDR3 is 14 amino acids long. Trimming removed 3 bases from V and 6 bases from J; junction bases left unmatched: 6. This chain's CDR3 is CASSHRTGLDGYTF. The DNA of the CDR3 is TGTGCCAGCAGCCACCGGACAGGGCTGGATGGCTACACCTTC.

This clone has a single count. This chain joins TRBV19 and TRBJ2-7, with 11 nucleotides matching TRBD2. Losses at the gene ends were 1 base for V and 2 bases for J; bases not matched to a gene: 10. Germline V gene data show CDR1 as LNHDA and CDR2 as SQIVND (reference sequence). The CDR3 spans 18 residues. In DNA, the CDR3 is TGTGCCAGTAGTATAGCACTAGCGGGAGTTTCCAAAACCTACGAGCAGTACTTC. As protein: CASSIALAGVSKTYEQYF.

The chain uses TRBV4-2 and TRBJ1-1; D gene ambiguous. CDR1 LGHNA and CDR2 YNFKEQ come from the germline V gene. V lost 1 base and J 1 base, leaving 10 bases between the germline ends. The CDR3 runs to 15 residues. Written as DNA, the CDR3 is TGTGCCAGCAGCCAAGGAGGGTCCGGGAACACTGAAGCTTTCTTT. Its translation: CASSQGGSGNTEAFF.

The chain couples TRBV10-3 to TRBJ2-7, with 10 bases that match TRBD2. Germline V gene lookup returns CDR1 ENHRY and CDR2 SYGVKD. The CDR3 is made up of 14 amino acids. Losses at the gene ends were 4 bases for V and 5 bases for J; bases not matched to a gene: 5. The CDR3 is CAISAAGGLNEQYF. CDR3 nucleotide sequence: TGTGCCATCAGTGCAGCGGGAGGGTTGAACGAGCAGTACTTC.

This rearrangement joins TRBV30 to TRBJ1-2; TRBD1 matches 10 bases. The germline V gene encodes CDR1 GTSNPN and CDR2 SVGIG (reference sequence). The CDR3 is 17 residues long. J lost 4 bases, V lost 3 bases, and 14 bases had no gene match. The CDR3: CAWSATTGGARGYGYTF. CDR3 DNA sequence: TGTGCCTGGAGCGCAACGACAGGGGGCGCCCGGGGCTATGGCTACACCTTC.

This clone has only a few counts. V gene TRBV6-5 combines with J gene TRBJ1-2; 9 bases map to TRBD1. The CDR3 spans 14 residues. The trim removed 0 bases at V and 6 bases at J, leaving 2 bases unmatched. Germline CDR1 reads MNHEY; CDR2 reads SVGAGI. CDR3 in DNA: TGTGCCAGCAGTTACTCGACAGGGGGAAATGGCTACACCTTC. Translating it yields CASSYSTGGNGYTF.

The chain links TRBV28 to TRBJ1-5; TRBD1 might be the D (6 bases). This CDR3 is built from 14 residues. Germline V lookup: CDR1 MDHEN, CDR2 SYDVKM. V was cut by 1 base and J by 4 bases, with 8 bases left in between. CDR3 loop: CASSLLRGNQPQHF. CDR3 DNA: TGTGCCAGCAGTTTATTGAGGGGGAATCAGCCCCAGCATTTT.

CDR3 in DNA: TGTGCCAGCAGCGTAGTCACAGGGGCGGCGAACACCGGGGAGCTGTTTTTT. Translating it yields CASSVVTGAANTGELFF. The J gene is TRBJ2-2, the V gene TRBV9, with 7 bases that match TRBD1. The CDR3 has 17 residues. From germline, CDR1 is SGDLS and CDR2 YYNGEE. Trimming at V came to 0 bases and at J to 0 bases, leaving 5 bases not matched to a gene.

This chain connects TRBV5-4 to TRBJ1-2; weak D call: TRBD1 (6 bases). V was cut by 0 bases and J by 8 bases, with 23 bases left in between. CDR1 is SGHNT and CDR2 is YYREEE in the germline V gene (reference sequence). The CDR3 is 17 amino acids. CDR3 in amino acids: CASSLARGEPGPRGYTF. The DNA of the CDR3 is TGTGCCAGCAGCTTGGCCAGGGGAGAACCAGGGCCGCGGGGCTACACCTTC.

This clone was recorded a few times. The chain uses TRBV5-1 and TRBJ2-5; 10 bases are shared with TRBD2. V lost 3 bases to trimming and J lost 3 bases; unmatched junction nucleotides: 5. Germline V gene sequence: CDR1 SGHRS, CDR2 YFSETQ. CDR3 length equals 15 residues. CDR3 coding DNA: TGCGCCAGCAGCTCTCTAGCGGGAGTGGAAGAGACCCAGTACTTC. The encoded protein is CASSSLAGVEETQYF.

The V call is TRBV5-1, the J call TRBJ2-7, with TRBD2 matching over 10 bases. Trimming removed 4 bases from V and 8 bases from J; junction bases left unmatched: 12. Germline-derived CDR1 and CDR2 are SGHRS and YFSETQ. This CDR3 is built from 15 residues. CDR3 nucleotides: TGCGCCAGCAGCGACACTGGGCTAGCGGGAGTGAAGCAGTACTTC. Translating it yields CASSDTGLAGVKQYF.

This chain links TRBV14 with TRBJ2-5, with 12 nucleotides matching TRBD1. CDR1 SGHDN and CDR2 FVKESK come from the germline V gene. V gave up 5 bases and J gave up 5 bases; unmatched junction bases: 9. The CDR3 covers 16 residues. The CDR3 bases are TGTGCCAGCAGCTCGCCGGGACAGGGGGCTTTTGAGACCCAGTACTTC. Amino acid sequence: CASSSPGQGAFETQYF.

The chain employs TRBV5-1 and TRBJ2-5, with 11 bases matching TRBD2. Germline V gene sequence: CDR1 SGHRS, CDR2 YFSETQ. With V trimmed by 1 base and J by 2 bases, 13 bases remained unmatched. This CDR3 region has 19 residues. The CDR3 spells CASSLFGSGRGKLQETQYF. DNA of the CDR3: TGCGCCAGCAGCTTGTTTGGTAGCGGGAGGGGCAAACTACAAGAGACCCAGTACTTC. The complete variable domain, with remaining parts taken from reference TRBV5-1 and TRBJ2-5, reads KAGVTQTPRYLIKTRGQQVTLSCSPISGHRSVSWYQQTPGQGLQFLFEYFSETQRNKGNFPGRFSGRQFSNSRSEMNVSTLELGDSALYLCASSLFGSGRGKLQETQYFGPGTRLLVL.

This clone is a singleton in its sample. Relative to the germline gene, one junction end is altered; a read error may explain this. The chain employs TRBV10-1 and TRBJ2-7, with 7 bases identical to TRBD1. Germline V gene data show CDR1 as WNHNN and CDR2 as SYGVQD (reference sequence). The CDR3 runs 14 residues. CDR3 protein: CATSRDSPLYGQYF. The CDR3 DNA reads as TGCGCCACCTCCCGGGACAGCCCTCTGTACGGGCAGTACTTC.